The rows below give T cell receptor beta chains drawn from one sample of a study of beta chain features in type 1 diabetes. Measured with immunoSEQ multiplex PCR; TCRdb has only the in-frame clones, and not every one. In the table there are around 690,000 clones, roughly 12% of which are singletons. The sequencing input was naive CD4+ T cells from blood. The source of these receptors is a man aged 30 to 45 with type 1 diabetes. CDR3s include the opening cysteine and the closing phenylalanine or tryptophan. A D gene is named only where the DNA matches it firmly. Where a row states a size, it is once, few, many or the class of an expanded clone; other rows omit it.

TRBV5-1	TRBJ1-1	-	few	TGCGCCAGCAGCTTTTTAGGCAGCAAAGGTGGGGAGGCCACTGAAGCTTTCTTT	CASSFLGSKGGEATEAFF
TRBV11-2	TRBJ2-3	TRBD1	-	TGTGCCAGCAGCTTAGGTGGGACAGGGGAAGGTACGCAGTATTTT	CASSLGGTGEGTQYF
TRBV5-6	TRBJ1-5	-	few	TGTGCCAGCAGCAGTCGGACCGGTCAGCCCCAGCATTTT	CASSSRTGQPQHF
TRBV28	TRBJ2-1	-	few	TGTGCCAGCAGTCCGGCGGGGCAGGGGTACAATGAGCAGTTCTTC	CASSPAGQGYNEQFF
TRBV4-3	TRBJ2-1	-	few	TGCGCCAGCAGCCAAGATCATGTCGGATCCTACAATGAGCAGTTCTTC	CASSQDHVGSYNEQFF
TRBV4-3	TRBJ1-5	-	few	TGCGCCAGCAGCCAGGGCACCCTCAATCAGCCCCAGCATTTT	CASSQGTLNQPQHF
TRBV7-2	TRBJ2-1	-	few	TGTGCCAGCAGCCCCATGGGACACACGGGGAATGAGCAGTTCTTC	CASSPMGHTGNEQFF
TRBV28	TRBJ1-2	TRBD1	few	TGTGCCAGCAGGAAGCCGGGACAGGGGAACTATGGCTACACCTTC	CASRKPGQGNYGYTF
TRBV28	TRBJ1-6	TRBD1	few	TGTGCCAGCACGGACAGGACAATTTCACCCCTCCACTTT	CASTDRTISPLHF
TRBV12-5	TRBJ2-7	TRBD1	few	TGTGCTAGTGGTACGGGACAGGGTTGGAACGAGCAGTACTTC	CASGTGQGWNEQYF
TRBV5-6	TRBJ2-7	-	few	TGTGCCAGCAGCCGAGACAGGTCCTACGAGCAGTACTTC	CASSRDRSYEQYF
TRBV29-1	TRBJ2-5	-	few	TGCAGCGGACAACAGGGCGAGGAGACCCAGTACTTC	CSGQQGEETQYF
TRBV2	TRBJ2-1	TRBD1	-	TGTGCCACCCTTGGGGTCGGTTACAGGGGGACTAATGAGCAGTTCTTC	CATLGVGYRGTNEQFF
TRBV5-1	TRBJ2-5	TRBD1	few	TGCGCCAGCAGCCCAGGACAGGGGGCAGGAGAGACCCAGTACTTC	CASSPGQGAGETQYF
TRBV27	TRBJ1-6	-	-	TGTGCCAGCAGTTTTGCACGGGGATCACCCCTCCACTTT	CASSFARGSPLHF
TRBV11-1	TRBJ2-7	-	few	TGTGCCAGCAGCCTGCGACAGTCCTCCGAGCAGTACTTC	CASSLRQSSEQYF
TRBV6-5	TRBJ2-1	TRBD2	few	TGTGCCAGCAGTCCCGGGACTAGCGGCCTGAATGAGCAGTTCTTC	CASSPGTSGLNEQFF